This is a list of T cell receptor beta chains from one sample in a study of control samples from healthy donors and cancer patients. Profiling relied on immunoSEQ multiplex PCR, and the TCRdb table lists in-frame clones only, not all of them. The sample holds approximately 230,000 clones, over 70% seen once. Sequencing was done on a sample of PBMCs. The receptors derive from a woman between 55 and 75 years old with lung cancer. Both conserved end residues are part of each CDR3. D genes are given only for firm matches. Part of the rows lack a size; the others show once, few, many or a class for expanded clones.

d_gene: .; abundance: .; len: 14; v_gene: TRBV6-1; j_gene: TRBJ1-2; CDR3nt: TGTGCCAGCAGTGAAGCGGGGGGGAACTATGGCTACACCTTC; CDR3aa: CASSEAGGNYGYTF
d_gene: .; abundance: .; len: 14; v_gene: TRBV5-1; j_gene: TRBJ2-7; CDR3nt: TGCGCCAGCAGCTTGTCTGGGGGGTCCTACGAGCAGTACTTC; CDR3aa: CASSLSGGSYEQYF
d_gene: TRBD2; abundance: .; len: 16; v_gene: TRBV5-4; j_gene: TRBJ2-7; CDR3nt: TGTGCCAGCAGCTCCCGAGGGCGGGGGGACTCCTACGAGCAGTACTTC; CDR3aa: CASSSRGRGDSYEQYF
d_gene: .; abundance: .; len: 17; v_gene: TRBV28; j_gene: TRBJ2-7; CDR3nt: TGTGCCAGCAGTTTTGTCCCAACATACGGCCCGGGAGACGAGCAGTACTTC; CDR3aa: CASSFVPTYGPGDEQYF
d_gene: .; abundance: .; len: 14; v_gene: TRBV3-1/TRBV3-2; j_gene: TRBJ1-2; CDR3nt: TGTGCCAGCAGCCAAGCACAGGGCGGCTATGGCTACACCTTC; CDR3aa: CASSQAQGGYGYTF
d_gene: .; abundance: .; len: 12; v_gene: TRBV7-9; j_gene: TRBJ1-1; CDR3nt: TGTGCCAGCAGCTTAGTATCGGCTGAAGCTTTCTTT; CDR3aa: CASSLVSAEAFF
d_gene: TRBD2; abundance: .; len: 13; v_gene: TRBV29-1; j_gene: TRBJ2-5; CDR3nt: TGCAGCGTTGTGCGGGGGGCATGGGAGACCCAGTACTTC; CDR3aa: CSVVRGAWETQYF
d_gene: TRBD1; abundance: .; len: 14; v_gene: TRBV6-6; j_gene: TRBJ1-5; CDR3nt: TGTGCCAGCATGGACAGGAGAGAGGGTCAGCCCCAGCATTTT; CDR3aa: CASMDRREGQPQHF
d_gene: TRBD1; abundance: .; len: 19; v_gene: TRBV6-6; j_gene: TRBJ2-6; CDR3nt: TGTGCCAGCAGCTCCCCCAGCCGGGACAGTCAAACTGGGGCCAACGTCCTGACTTTC; CDR3aa: CASSSPSRDSQTGANVLTF
d_gene: .; abundance: .; len: 14; v_gene: TRBV2; j_gene: TRBJ1-1; CDR3nt: TGTGCCAGCAGTAAGGGGCTATTGGACACTGAAGCTTTCTTT; CDR3aa: CASSKGLLDTEAFF
d_gene: TRBD1; abundance: few; len: 14; v_gene: TRBV13; j_gene: TRBJ1-1; CDR3nt: TGTGCCAGCAGCAGGACAGGGGTTGGCACTGAAGCTTTCTTT; CDR3aa: CASSRTGVGTEAFF
d_gene: TRBD1; abundance: .; len: 13; v_gene: TRBV6-2/TRBV6-3; j_gene: TRBJ2-2; CDR3nt: TGTGCCAGCAGTCTGACAGGGACCGGGGAGCTGTTTTTT; CDR3aa: CASSLTGTGELFF
d_gene: .; abundance: .; len: 15; v_gene: TRBV10-1; j_gene: TRBJ2-3; CDR3nt: TGCGCCAGCAGTGAGTCGGCGGGATCCACAGATACGCAGTATTTT; CDR3aa: CASSESAGSTDTQYF
d_gene: .; abundance: .; len: 18; v_gene: TRBV14; j_gene: TRBJ1-5; CDR3nt: TGTGCCAGCAGCCAAGGGGAGGGGCAGGGGAGATGGAATCAGCCCCAGCATTTT; CDR3aa: CASSQGEGQGRWNQPQHF
d_gene: TRBD1; abundance: once; len: 15; v_gene: TRBV2; j_gene: TRBJ1-2; CDR3nt: TGTGCCAGCAGTGAACAGGGACAGGGGGCCAATGGCTACACCTTC; CDR3aa: CASSEQGQGANGYTF
d_gene: TRBD1; abundance: few; len: 15; v_gene: TRBV11-2; j_gene: TRBJ1-2; CDR3nt: TGTGCCAGCAGCTTAGCGACGACAGGGTTGGGGGGCTACACCTTC; CDR3aa: CASSLATTGLGGYTF
d_gene: .; abundance: .; len: 14; v_gene: TRBV29-1; j_gene: TRBJ1-2; CDR3nt: TGCAGCGTTGAAGGGGGGTCTCCTAACTATGGCTACACCTTC; CDR3aa: CSVEGGSPNYGYTF
d_gene: .; abundance: .; len: 17; v_gene: TRBV5-1; j_gene: TRBJ1-2; CDR3nt: TGCGCCAGCAGCTTGGGGTCCACAGGGCCTACTAACTATGGCTACACCTTC; CDR3aa: CASSLGSTGPTNYGYTF
d_gene: .; abundance: .; len: 16; v_gene: TRBV6-1; j_gene: TRBJ2-7; CDR3nt: TGTGCCAGCAGTGAAGCGGAAGGGGTATGGGGTTACGAGCAGTACTTC; CDR3aa: CASSEAEGVWGYEQYF
d_gene: TRBD2; abundance: .; len: 20; v_gene: TRBV14; j_gene: TRBJ2-1; CDR3nt: TGTGCCAGCAGCCAAGATCAGAGGCTAGCGGGGGGTCTCTCCTACAATGAGCAGTTCTTC; CDR3aa: CASSQDQRLAGGLSYNEQFF
d_gene: .; abundance: .; len: 13; v_gene: TRBV24-1; j_gene: TRBJ2-1; CDR3nt: TGTGCCACCAGTGATCAGGCTTTTGATGAGCAGTTCTTC; CDR3aa: CATSDQAFDEQFF
d_gene: TRBD2; abundance: .; len: 15; v_gene: TRBV7-3; j_gene: TRBJ2-1; CDR3nt: TGTGCCAGCAGCTTTAGCGGGGGGGCCTACAATGAGCAGTTCTTC; CDR3aa: CASSFSGGAYNEQFF
d_gene: .; abundance: .; len: 11; v_gene: TRBV24-1; j_gene: TRBJ2-1; CDR3nt: TGTGCCACCAGTGTGTACAATGAGCAGTTCTTC; CDR3aa: CATSVYNEQFF
d_gene: .; abundance: few; len: 16; v_gene: TRBV3-1/TRBV3-2; j_gene: TRBJ2-2; CDR3nt: TGTGCCAGCAGCCCTGCAATGGAATACCAGGGCGGGGAGCTGTTTTTT; CDR3aa: CASSPAMEYQGGELFF
d_gene: .; abundance: .; len: 16; v_gene: TRBV3-1/TRBV3-2; j_gene: TRBJ1-6; CDR3nt: TGTGCCAGCAGCCAAGATAGCGGCGGGGGTAGATCACCCCTCCACTTT; CDR3aa: CASSQDSGGGRSPLHF
d_gene: TRBD1; abundance: .; len: 15; v_gene: TRBV7-9; j_gene: TRBJ1-4; CDR3nt: TGTGCCAGCAGCTTAGTGGGACAGTCTAATGAAAAACTGTTTTTT; CDR3aa: CASSLVGQSNEKLFF
d_gene: TRBD1; abundance: .; len: 16; v_gene: TRBV28; j_gene: TRBJ1-5; CDR3nt: TGTGCCAGCACCCGCGGGGAGGGGGCTTCGGTTCAGCCCCAGCATTTT; CDR3aa: CASTRGEGASVQPQHF
d_gene: .; abundance: once; len: 16; v_gene: TRBV7-6; j_gene: TRBJ1-1; CDR3nt: TGTGCCAGCAGCAAAGGCCTGGGGATGATGAACACTGAAGCTTTCTTT; CDR3aa: CASSKGLGMMNTEAFF
d_gene: .; abundance: many; len: 12; v_gene: TRBV4-1; j_gene: TRBJ1-2; CDR3nt: TGCGCCAGCAGCCACCAACAGAGGGGCTACACCTTC; CDR3aa: CASSHQQRGYTF
d_gene: .; abundance: .; len: 13; v_gene: TRBV7-3; j_gene: TRBJ1-1; CDR3nt: TGTGCCAGCCGCCTATTCAGGGACACTGAAGCTTTCTTT; CDR3aa: CASRLFRDTEAFF
d_gene: .; abundance: .; len: 11; v_gene: TRBV30; j_gene: TRBJ2-5; CDR3nt: TGTGCCTGGAGGTTGGGGGAGACCCAGTACTTC; CDR3aa: CAWRLGETQYF
d_gene: TRBD1; abundance: .; len: 16; v_gene: TRBV25-1; j_gene: TRBJ1-1; CDR3nt: TGTGCCAGCAGTGCCAGGACAGGGGGTAGAACCACTGAAGCTTTCTTT; CDR3aa: CASSARTGGRTTEAFF
d_gene: .; abundance: .; len: 11; v_gene: TRBV28; j_gene: TRBJ2-7; CDR3nt: TGTGCCAGCAGTTTGCTGTACGAGCAGTACTTC; CDR3aa: CASSLLYEQYF